These T cell receptor beta chains were read from a single sample in a study of OX40 agonist ivuxolimab in advanced cancers. Assay used: immunoSEQ multiplex PCR; TCRdb lists only in-frame clones, some missing. The sample includes roughly 48,000 clones, about 88% of them seen just once. Source: CD4+ or CD8+ T cells sorted from blood, taken in a trial of the OX40 agonist ivuxolimab. These receptors all come from an adult with an advanced solid tumor such as melanoma, head and neck, liver or kidney cancer. Both conserved end residues are part of each CDR3. The order of the fields is V gene, D gene, clone size, J gene, CDR3 protein, CDR3 DNA. D genes are given only for firm matches. For some rows the clone size is stated as once, few or many, or as a class when expanded; others skip it.

V gene: TRBV10-1
D gene: NA
clone size: NA
J gene: TRBJ1-1
CDR3 protein: CASRRTENTEAFF
CDR3 DNA: TGCGCCAGCAGAAGGACCGAGAACACTGAAGCTTTCTTT

V gene: TRBV5-1
D gene: NA
clone size: NA
J gene: TRBJ2-5
CDR3 protein: CASSLDTQETQYF
CDR3 DNA: TGCGCCAGCAGCTTGGACACCCAAGAGACCCAGTACTTC

V gene: TRBV21-1
D gene: NA
clone size: NA
J gene: TRBJ2-1
CDR3 protein: CASSKAPSGRYNEQFF
CDR3 DNA: TGTGCCAGCAGCAAAGCCCCTAGCGGGAGATACAATGAGCAGTTCTTC

V gene: TRBV19
D gene: NA
clone size: NA
J gene: TRBJ2-2
CDR3 protein: CASSMADTGELFF
CDR3 DNA: TGTGCCAGTAGTATGGCGGACACCGGGGAGCTGTTTTTT

V gene: TRBV2
D gene: NA
clone size: NA
J gene: TRBJ2-7
CDR3 protein: CASSVQGRSYEQYF
CDR3 DNA: TGTGCCAGCAGTGTCCAGGGGAGATCCTACGAGCAGTACTTC

V gene: TRBV5-6
D gene: TRBD2
clone size: NA
J gene: TRBJ2-5
CDR3 protein: CASSLTGGPLRETQYF
CDR3 DNA: TGTGCCAGCAGCTTAACGGGAGGGCCCCTCAGAGAGACCCAGTACTTC

V gene: TRBV4-1
D gene: NA
clone size: few
J gene: TRBJ2-2
CDR3 protein: CASSGRTTTGELFF
CDR3 DNA: TGCGCCAGCAGCGGGCGGACGACAACCGGGGAGCTGTTTTTT

V gene: TRBV21-1
D gene: NA
clone size: NA
J gene: TRBJ2-7
CDR3 protein: CASSKGVSVNSYEQYF
CDR3 DNA: TGTGCCAGCAGCAAAGGAGTCAGCGTAAACTCCTACGAGCAGTACTTC

V gene: TRBV2
D gene: NA
clone size: NA
J gene: TRBJ1-2
CDR3 protein: CASSETEGPSYGYTF
CDR3 DNA: TGTGCCAGCAGTGAAACGGAGGGACCTTCCTATGGCTACACCTTC

V gene: TRBV28
D gene: TRBD1
clone size: NA
J gene: TRBJ1-2
CDR3 protein: CASSQDRVYGYTF
CDR3 DNA: TGTGCCAGCAGTCAGGACAGGGTCTATGGCTACACCTTC

V gene: TRBV11-1
D gene: TRBD1
clone size: NA
J gene: TRBJ1-5
CDR3 protein: CASSFEGGQPQHF
CDR3 DNA: TGTGCCAGCAGCTTCGAAGGGGGCCAGCCCCAGCATTTT

V gene: TRBV6-5
D gene: NA
clone size: NA
J gene: TRBJ2-7
CDR3 protein: CASSRQDLGEQYF
CDR3 DNA: TGTGCCAGCAGTCGTCAGGATCTCGGCGAGCAGTACTTC

V gene: TRBV19
D gene: NA
clone size: NA
J gene: TRBJ1-5
CDR3 protein: CASRTTDYSNQPQHF
CDR3 DNA: TGTGCCAGTAGAACGACAGATTATAGCAATCAGCCCCAGCATTTT

V gene: TRBV28
D gene: NA
clone size: once
J gene: TRBJ2-5
CDR3 protein: CASSSTYTGVRETQYF
CDR3 DNA: TGTGCCAGCAGTTCCACGTACACGGGGGTTCGAGAGACCCAGTACTTC

V gene: TRBV28
D gene: NA
clone size: few
J gene: TRBJ2-3
CDR3 protein: CASSLVEGITDTQYF
CDR3 DNA: TGTGCCAGCAGCCTTGTGGAGGGGATCACAGATACGCAGTATTTT

V gene: TRBV30
D gene: NA
clone size: NA
J gene: TRBJ1-5
CDR3 protein: CAWSDRRGVNQPQHF
CDR3 DNA: TGTGCCTGGAGTGACCGACGGGGTGTTAATCAGCCCCAGCATTTT

V gene: TRBV6-1
D gene: NA
clone size: NA
J gene: TRBJ2-5
CDR3 protein: CASSETRLGGVGTQYF
CDR3 DNA: TGTGCCAGCAGCGAAACTCGACTAGGCGGGGTCGGGACCCAGTACTTC

V gene: TRBV7-7
D gene: TRBD1
clone size: once
J gene: TRBJ2-2
CDR3 protein: CASSGATGGGELFF
CDR3 DNA: TGTGCTAGCAGCGGCGCGACAGGGGGCGGGGAGCTGTTTTTT

V gene: TRBV6-1
D gene: NA
clone size: NA
J gene: TRBJ2-1
CDR3 protein: CASSDGPNGYNEQFF
CDR3 DNA: TGTGCCAGCAGTGATGGGCCGAACGGGTACAATGAGCAGTTCTTC

V gene: TRBV14
D gene: NA
clone size: once
J gene: TRBJ2-3
CDR3 protein: CASSYLTDTQYF
CDR3 DNA: TGTGCCAGCAGTTACCTTACAGATACGCAGTATTTT